This record looks at one T cell receptor (beta chain) sequence and its context. This receptor's antigen is unknown. Base qualities were left out, and no much larger clone turns up one base away. This sample was taken from a study of T-cell memory formation after mild COVID-19 (dated by TCRdb to about 2021). Regarding the complete study: TCR sequence clusters from the two donors were found to be largely donor specific. Two young, previously healthy adult volunteers made up the cohort, one male and one female. T-cell clones expanding and contracting after mild COVID-19 in two donors were tracked by longitudinal TCRalpha and TCRbeta repertoire sequencing.

V loses 4 bases, J loses 1 base, and the germline ends lie 9 bases apart. The germline V gene sets CDR1 to SGHRS and CDR2 to YFSETQ. The CDR3, from cysteine to phenylalanine, totals 13 residues. Of the read, only the CDR3 DNA is kept; its 39 bases are in frame from base 1. This sample was sequenced with an Illumina NovaSeq 6000. cDNA libraries for TCRalpha and TCRbeta were prepared by 5'RACE using constant-segment primers, with sample barcodes and unique molecular identifiers added. Trizol reagent was used to extract RNA from every sample. Amplification of the libraries took two PCR steps, and the second step added a second sample barcode plus Illumina TruSeq adapters. Sequencing of the libraries was done on an Illumina NovaSeq, producing 2 x 150 bp paired-end reads. The study's processing was this. Demultiplexing of reads and collapsing into UMI-guided consensus sequences were performed with migec v1.2.7. Using mixcr v2.1.11, the UMI consensuses were aligned to TRA and TRB V and J templates and assembled into clonotypes. Clonotypes were classified as expanded or contracted when called significant by both edgeR and NoisET, with noise models trained on biological replicates. For edgeR calls, the cutoffs were a false discovery rate-adjusted p below 0.01 and a log2 fold-change threshold of 1. As an exploratory analysis of dynamics, max-normalized trajectories of the 1000 most abundant clonotypes were examined with PCA combined with hierarchical clustering. The CD4 or CD8 phenotype of responding clones was assigned using the separately sequenced CD4+ and CD8+ repertoires. In TCRdb, the public reads were trimmed at Q25 with fastp and aligned with MiXCR, with productive beta chains retained. Rows are unified per CDR3 protein, each entry keeping the most common DNA and genes. V and J calls and clone size were set by TCRdb, not the authors. The sample table holds 270,000 or so distinct CDR3 sequences, of which roughly 17% were seen once. Around 21% of the sample belongs to the ten largest clones.

PBMCs were isolated by Ficoll-Paque density gradient centrifugation. Points the paper makes about the study in general: Balanced CD4/CD8 phenotypes were observed for clones contracting from day 15 to 85, whereas a bias towards CD4+ was observed for a second wave of clones expanding from day 15 to 37. Contracting CD4+ clones appeared mostly in the CM and EM memory subsets, whereas CD8+ clones were enriched in EMRA. Some responding clones were detected in pre-infection memory, which suggested that pre-existing cross-reactive memory T cells had joined the SARS-CoV-2 response. Whether the second-wave clones peaking on day 37 were SARS-CoV-2 specific was not confirmed. Only a couple of mild cases were covered by the study, and larger cohorts that include severe cases with pre-infection samples were considered necessary.

The origin of this receptor is a man in his late teens or twenties who had mild COVID-19 (a few samples of this study predate the infection). The sample titles of this study are shuffled in the database, so cell type and time point are left out; the donor was told from shared clones. The specimen sequenced was PBMCs or a T cell subset sorted from them (not recorded which). This chain is built from TRBV5-1 and TRBJ2-7; the best D guess is TRBD1, with 5 bases matching. The CDR3 here reads CASSLTESYEQYF. The base sequence is TGCGCCAGCAGCCTGACAGAGTCCTACGAGCAGTACTTC.